A selection of T cell receptor beta chains follows, all from one sample in a study of shared clonotypes between healthy human individuals. Libraries were prepared by immunoSEQ multiplex PCR; TCRdb keeps only in-frame clonotypes and omits some of them. Of 2 million to 2.5 million clones in the sample, around 93% were seen once. Sample: naive CD4+ T cells from PBMCs. The receptors derive from a young man in good health. Some clones in this sample may be carry-over from other donors' samples. Both conserved end residues are trimmed from each CDR3.

cdr3_length | j_call | v_call | cdr3_aa
13 | TRBJ2-2 | TRBV5-1 | ASSIDRANTGELF
14 | TRBJ2-1 | TRBV29-1 | SVADPYRGGYNEQF
10 | TRBJ2-3 | TRBV11-2 | ASSAKRDTQY
10 | TRBJ1-5 | TRBV28 | ASEDGPGPQH
15 | TRBJ2-7 | TRBV19 | ASSRSPSGYQTYEQY
13 | TRBJ2-1 | TRBV10-3 | AIKGSSGTYNEQF
13 | TRBJ2-7 | TRBV18 | ASSLIQGPSNEQY
10 | TRBJ1-5 | TRBV18 | ASSPQNQPQH
12 | TRBJ1-1 | TRBV27 | ASRGSWDDTEAF
12 | TRBJ1-3 | TRBV7-3 | ASSLGSSGNTIY
14 | TRBJ1-5 | TRBV27 | ASSLYVPDRNQPQH
13 | TRBJ2-1 | TRBV5-4 | ASSTVGGARNEQF
11 | TRBJ1-1 | TRBV6-5 | ASSYSIGTEAF
14 | TRBJ2-7 | TRBV5-8 | ASSLIRLAGGYEQY
9 | TRBJ1-1 | TRBV14 | ATRDSLEAF
18 | TRBJ2-1 | TRBV4-1 | ASSQVGLAGGLVLPNEQF
11 | TRBJ1-1 | TRBV2 | ASSEDPTFRAF
13 | TRBJ2-1 | TRBV9 | ASSLMGQGLDEQF
11 | TRBJ2-7 | TRBV7-8 | ASSLDGSYEQY
10 | TRBJ1-2 | TRBV10-3 | AISEQRVGYT
15 | TRBJ2-6 | TRBV10-2 | ASSEYRHSSGANVLT
14 | TRBJ2-4 | TRBV19 | ASSIVAALAKNIQY
12 | TRBJ2-3 | TRBV28 | ASSLPAQAYAQY
12 | TRBJ1-2 | TRBV18 | ASSEASGAYGYT
10 | TRBJ1-2 | TRBV6-5 | ASRGRNYGYT
11 | TRBJ1-1 | TRBV7-7 | ASSPLRGTEAF
11 | TRBJ1-2 | TRBV29-1 | SVEHNRDYGYT
12 | TRBJ2-1 | TRBV2 | ASTVLSSYNEQF
14 | TRBJ1-5 | TRBV4-1 | ASSQVGPPVEQPQH
10 | TRBJ1-3 | TRBV18 | ASSPDGNTIY
12 | TRBJ2-1 | TRBV5-1 | ASSVQGLMNEQF
14 | TRBJ2-1 | TRBV4-3 | ASSQGLAGFGNEQF
13 | TRBJ1-2 | TRBV5-4 | ASSRGGVPLYGYT
11 | TRBJ2-1 | TRBV9 | ASSESPSLQQF
13 | TRBJ2-7 | TRBV6-1 | ASSGVGVDSYEQY
11 | TRBJ1-2 | TRBV7-3 | ASSGAWYGGYT
14 | TRBJ2-3 | TRBV4-2 | ASSQAERIRTDTQY
14 | TRBJ2-1 | TRBV21-1 | ASSKSPKGGYNEQF
10 | TRBJ1-2 | TRBV18 | ASSDRVKSYT
18 | TRBJ2-5 | TRBV28 | ASSSPTTRQNREGTETQY
15 | TRBJ2-1 | TRBV5-1 | ASSLAPSGMGDNEQF
14 | TRBJ2-2 | TRBV5-1 | ASSPIGGAGTGELF
13 | TRBJ2-4 | TRBV4-1 | ASSQDGGSPNIQY
15 | TRBJ2-1 | TRBV30 | AWGGSGRALGYNEQF
12 | TRBJ2-5 | TRBV25-1 | ASSLTGQGTSQY
14 | TRBJ2-4 | TRBV5-1 | ASSSTGTGATNIQY
13 | TRBJ1-4 | TRBV5-1 | ASSLSSGDGEKLF
12 | TRBJ1-5 | TRBV19 | ASTLGRNNQPQH
13 | TRBJ2-1 | TRBV9 | ASSVTGLAYNEQF
14 | TRBJ2-7 | TRBV6-5 | ASSYRGSGLSYEQY
18 | TRBJ1-5 | TRBV7-8 | ASSFSGFYRQSSGNQPQH
16 | TRBJ2-5 | TRBV4-3 | ASSQDLDRQTWSETQY
11 | TRBJ1-2 | TRBV6-6 | ASSQDRVYGYT